This T cell receptor beta chain appears in the sequencing data of a study of T cell responses to AZD1222 COVID-19 vaccine (dated by TCRdb to the early 2020s). Some background on the complete study: AZD1222 recipients whose second dose came at about 4 weeks and those whose second dose came at about 12 weeks were combined into one group, since spike-specific TCR depth and breadth did not differ between the two schedules. Trial participants were enrolled by age into subgroups of 18-55, 56-69 and 70-plus years, and about 150, 27 and 61 TCR-sequenced participants, respectively, were included in these subgroups. A total of over 230 trial participants underwent TCR sequencing, of whom 200 to 220 had received two doses of AZD1222 and approximately 26 had received two doses of the MenACWY control vaccine.

Via the germline V gene, CDR1 is MRHNA and CDR2 SNTAGT. Its CDR3 holds 13 amino acids, cysteine through phenylalanine. Left in the record is the CDR3 DNA by itself, 39 bases read in frame from the first base. V is clipped by 3 bases and J by 0 bases, and the sequence between their germline boundaries is 5 bases long. This clone was recorded only once. The antigen it recognizes is unknown. Within one base of it there is no much larger clone, and no base qualities were kept. Broad study findings and their caveats: In the small 56-69-year group, the increase in depth fell short of significance, most likely because of low power. Participants were mostly white British, with more females than males. The authors suggested clonal diversity may have been underestimated. Only a handful of AZD1222 recipients were SARS-CoV-2 seropositive at baseline, limiting conclusions about previously exposed vaccinees. Reportedly, almost half of the unique spike-specific TCRs recognized epitopes lying outside the regions that are mutated in the B.1.351 and B.1.1.7 variants. Because no day 14 peak-response samples were available, the repertoires could be characterized only after the peak T cell response. Spike-specific TCR breadth and depth rose significantly after two AZD1222 doses compared with day 0 and with MenACWY recipients. Vaccine-associated CD4 TCRs spanned the whole spike protein, with dominant responses in regions 160-218 and 743-854.

Read against the paper, the sample's time point label means: baseline before first vaccination. Samples from vaccinated people were obtained from the UK trials COV001 and COV002, which included a single-blind randomized controlled phase 2/3 trial of AZD1222 (ChAdOx1 nCoV-19) in healthy adults. For TCRbeta chain sequencing, PBMC samples from trial participants were taken at day 0 and at day 28 after the second dose. The CDR3 regions of human TCRbeta chains were analyzed by immunosequencing. The source study handled its data this way. Repertoire TCRs were matched against a reference library of SARS-CoV-2-specific TCRs generated with the MIRA antigen-specificity platform. Breadth was defined as the fraction of unique TCRs that were SARS-CoV-2-associated. Depth was defined as the fraction of total T cells that were SARS-CoV-2-associated. Using the MIRA data, each spike-specific TCR was assigned both to the spike region to which the TCR was reactive and to a CD4 or CD8 class. Log10-transformed breadth and depth values were compared by one-way ANOVA with Sidak's multiple comparisons tests. This immuneACCESS table, as held by TCRdb, lists in-frame sequences with V and J called but not all clones. Of the missing ones, under half trace to an unresolved V gene in checked studies; the others have no known cause. From that table come the V and J calls and clone size; the DNA was used to work out D and trimming. The sample data list 130,000 to 150,000 clones, and just over 90% of these were observed just once. Less than 2% of the sample is taken by the ten largest.

This sequence uses TRBV6-4 and TRBJ1-1; tentative D gene TRBD1, with 5 bases matching. The sequenced sample was peripheral blood, obtained on day 0 of AZD1222 vaccination. This clonotype was obtained from an adult in good health. The base sequence is TGTGCCAGCAGTGAACAGGTGAACACTGAAGCTTTCTTT. This encodes CASSEQVNTEAFF.